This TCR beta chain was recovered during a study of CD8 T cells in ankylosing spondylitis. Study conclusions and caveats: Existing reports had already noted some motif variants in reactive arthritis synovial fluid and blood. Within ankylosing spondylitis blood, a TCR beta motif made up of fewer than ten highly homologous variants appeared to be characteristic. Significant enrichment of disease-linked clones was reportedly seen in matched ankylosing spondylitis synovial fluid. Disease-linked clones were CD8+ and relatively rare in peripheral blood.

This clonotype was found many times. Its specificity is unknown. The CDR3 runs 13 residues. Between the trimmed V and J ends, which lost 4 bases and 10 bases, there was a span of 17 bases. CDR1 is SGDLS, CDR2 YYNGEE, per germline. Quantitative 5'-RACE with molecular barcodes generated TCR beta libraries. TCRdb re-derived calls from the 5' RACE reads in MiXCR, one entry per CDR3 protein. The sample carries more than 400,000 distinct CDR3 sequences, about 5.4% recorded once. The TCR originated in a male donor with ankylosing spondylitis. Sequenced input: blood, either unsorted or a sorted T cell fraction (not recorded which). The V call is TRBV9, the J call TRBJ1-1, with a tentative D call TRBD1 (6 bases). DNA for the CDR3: TGTGCCAGCAGCCCCGAGGGGGGGGTAACAGCTTTCTTT. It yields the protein CASSPEGGVTAFF.